The source of this TCR beta chain is a study of Ad26.COV2.S vaccination and SARS-CoV-2 variants. This table comes from immunoSEQ multiplex PCR, and its TCRdb copy is limited to in-frame clones, with some not included. The data contain some 410,000 clones, 92% of them singletons. Described treatment: around 19 received Ad26.COV2.S at low or high dose, single or two shots; five or six received placebo; per-sample allocation not given. Following the first vaccine or placebo injection, samples were taken on day 63. V was pared by 4 bases and J by 5 bases, with 7 bases of the junction left unmatched. The CDR3 loop spans 15 amino acids. CDR1 and CDR2 (germline): SEHNR, FQNEAQ (reference sequence).

The sequencing used peripheral blood, collected in a trial of Ad26.COV2.S vaccine versus placebo. The sequence was obtained from a person between 18 and 65 years old who received the Ad26.COV2.S COVID-19 vaccine or a placebo. The chain joins TRBV7-9 to TRBJ1-4; the match to TRBD1 covers 7 bases. The CDR3 spells CASSSKQGWNEKLFF. As DNA, the CDR3 is TGTGCCAGCAGCTCTAAACAGGGGTGGAATGAAAAACTGTTTTTT. Full variable domain (remainder filled in from reference TRBV7-9 and TRBJ1-4): DTGVSQNPRHKITKRGQNVTFRCDPISEHNRLYWYRQTLGQGPEFLTYFQNEAQLEKSRLLSDRFSAERPKGSFSTLEIQRTEQGDSAMYLCASSSKQGWNEKLFFGSGTQLSVL.